This note documents a single T cell receptor beta chain sequence. The table lists this clonotype with a few counts. Its antigen is unknown. Base qualities are not provided; no much larger clone lies one nucleotide away. The entry originates in a study of CD8 T cells in ankylosing spondylitis (dated by TCRdb to 2016 to 2017). With regard to the full study: The study set out to find disease-linked TCR variants by profiling T cell receptor beta repertoires in ankylosing spondylitis patients and healthy donors. The whole study cohort included over 85 healthy donors and some 27 ankylosing spondylitis patients. Peripheral blood samples were taken, and synovial fluid was additionally collected from ankylosing spondylitis patients.

V and J are truncated by 4 bases and 2 bases respectively, leaving an intervening sequence of 17 bases. The CDR3, cysteine through phenylalanine, is 16 amino acids long. The sequence is cut down to CDR3 DNA, 48 bases in frame from base 1. From the germline V gene, CDR1 is SGHRS and CDR2 is YFSETQ. The research as a whole found: The disease-linked clones showed a CD8+ phenotype and occurred at relatively low frequencies in peripheral blood. Some motif variants were previously reported in synovial fluid and blood of reactive arthritis patients, suggesting common disease-initiation mechanisms. A TCR beta motif made up of roughly eight highly homologous amino acid variants appeared to be characteristic of blood from ankylosing spondylitis patients. The disease-linked clones were reported to be significantly enriched in matched synovial fluid samples from ankylosing spondylitis patients.

Reads for this sample came from an Illumina HiSeq 2500. Quantitative 5'-RACE with molecular barcodes was used to prepare TCR beta libraries. The authors processed their data as follows. To identify disease-linked TCR variants, a new computational method was used, one built on a probabilistic model of VDJ rearrangement. The raw public data were reprocessed by TCRdb itself: fastp quality trimming at Q25, MiXCR clonotype calling, in-frame beta chains only. Under each unique CDR3 protein, matching rows form one entry showing the most common genes and DNA. Clone size and V and J calls follow TCRdb, not the original study. Across this sample there are about 96,000 distinct CDR3 sequences, with more than 25% seen only once. Jointly, the top ten make up roughly 60% of the sample.

This TCR derives from a male donor with ankylosing spondylitis or in good health (not recorded which). In this chain, TRBV5-1 is recombined with TRBJ2-3; the D gene identity is not certain. Specimen: blood, either unsorted or a sorted T cell fraction (not recorded which). The nucleotides read TGCGCCAGCAGCCCCGGGCAGCCCTCATCCACAGATACGCAGTATTTT. It translates as CASSPGQPSSTDTQYF. The CDR3, completed at both ends by the reference TRBV5-1 and TRBJ2-3 genes, gives the full variable domain KAGVTQTPRYLIKTRGQQVTLSCSPISGHRSVSWYQQTPGQGLQFLFEYFSETQRNKGNFPGRFSGRQFSNSRSEMNVSTLELGDSALYLCASSPGQPSSTDTQYFGPGTRLTVL.